This TCR beta chain was recorded in a study of metastatic and nonmetastatic thyroid tumors (dated by TCRdb to between 2020 and 2021). General notes on the study: For patients with malignant and with benign thyroid disease, the researchers compared repertoires between peripheral blood samples and tumor or nodule tissue samples.

V and J are truncated by 5 bases and 7 bases respectively, leaving an intervening sequence of 16 bases. Via the germline V gene (reference sequence), CDR1 is SGHAT and CDR2 FQDESV. Reading from cysteine to phenylalanine, the CDR3 counts 14 amino acids. Only the CDR3 portion is preserved as DNA: 42 bases, with reading frame beginning at the first base. Paper-wide results and their limitations: In both blood and tumor samples, TCR beta diversity was reported to be significantly higher in malignant tumors than in benign nodules.

No patient had received any treatment before thyroid surgery. Patient clinical samples collected from the early 2010s to the late 2010s were retrospectively analysed using T-cell receptor beta sequencing. The library was made by PCR. The sample was run on an Illumina HiSeq 4000. High-throughput sequencing was used to profile the TCR beta-chain CDR3 region of each patient. Regarding the original processing steps: The researchers built a classifier to tell apart papillary thyroid cancer patients with distant metastasis, based on CDR3 differences among clinicopathological groups. The Shannon index was used to measure repertoire diversity, and the Morisita-Horn index was used to measure how similar tumor and blood repertoires were. In TCRdb, the public reads were trimmed at Q25 with fastp and aligned with MiXCR, with productive beta chains retained. The authors' filters were not applied to this entry. Within this sample are 20,000 or so clones, with roughly 29% of them counted one time only. 12% to 15% of the sample is taken by the ten largest.

A remark on this clone: Which antigen it targets is not known. No quality values exist for individual bases; no much larger clone is one base distant.

The chain was built from TRBV11-1 and TRBJ2-3; perhaps TRBD1 is the D gene, with 6 bases matching. Sequencing was performed on blood. The sequence came from a female donor with papillary thyroid cancer or a benign thyroid nodule (not recorded which). Some clones in this sample may be carry-over from other donors' samples. The DNA sequence is TGTGCCAGCAGCCCTACAGGGATTCTACATACGCAGTATTTT. Its protein is CASSPTGILHTQYF.